The clone carrying this T cell receptor (beta chain) was seen more than once but under ten times. The record originates from a study of PD-L1 blockade in urothelial cancer. In the study overall: Analyzed time points were 3 weeks (second dose) and 6 weeks after therapy began.

Germline V gene data show CDR1 as SGHDT and CDR2 as YYEEEE. This CDR3 region has 13 residues. V dropped 0 bases and J dropped 6 bases, with 9 bases sitting between them. Each individual provided 1 to 8 samples (taken pretreatment and on-treatment). Assay used: immunoSEQ multiplex PCR; TCRdb lists only in-frame clones, some missing. Seen here are approximately 58,000 clones, about 80% observed once, and the top ten hold roughly 4.5%. Sample: PBMCs, taken around atezolizumab (anti-PD-L1) treatment. The chain is built from TRBV5-6 and TRBJ1-2, with D possibly matching TRBD1 (5 bases). The TCR comes from a man aged 70-80 years with urothelial cancer. CDR3 DNA sequence: TGTGCCAGCAGCTTGGTAGGGGTTGATGGCTACACCTTC. Its translation is CASSLVGVDGYTF.